Sequencing of this TCR beta chain was carried out in a study of blood T cell repertoires in COVID-19. Study summary: Whether acute or convalescent, the COVID-19 samples came from the United States, Italy and Spain. T cells, B-cell-depleted T cells, or PBMCs provided the cDNA or gDNA that served as material.

The CDR3 is 14 residues long. Trimming pared 4 bases from V and 8 bases from J, leaving 12 bases between. The germline V gene encodes CDR1 MNHEY and CDR2 SVGEGT. Original handling: Amplification of reference gene primers provided the estimated nucleated cell counts. Using immunoSEQ multiplex PCR, the repertoire was profiled, and TCRdb retains in-frame clones only, with some absent. V and J calls plus clone size are reproduced from that table; the DNA served to infer D and trimming. The sample has 150,000 to 200,000 clones; just under 80% are singletons. The chain uses TRBV6-2 or TRBV6-3 and TRBJ1-6; tentatively, D is TRBD1 (5 bases). Sequencing was done on a sample of peripheral blood. This receptor was taken from an elderly woman with active or convalescent COVID-19. The CDR3 protein is CASSSAGRHSPLHF. The CDR3 DNA is TGTGCCAGCAGTTCGGCAGGGCGTCATTCACCCCTCCACTTT.